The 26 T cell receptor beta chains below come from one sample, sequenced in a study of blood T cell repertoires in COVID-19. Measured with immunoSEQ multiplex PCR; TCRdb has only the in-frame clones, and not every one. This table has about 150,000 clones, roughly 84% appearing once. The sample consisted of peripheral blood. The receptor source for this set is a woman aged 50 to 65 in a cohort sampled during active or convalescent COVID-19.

CDR3 residues: CASSWDNSNQPQHF. In nucleotides, the CDR3 is TGTGCCAGTAGTTGGGACAATAGCAATCAGCCCCAGCATTTT. V gene TRBV19 combines with J gene TRBJ1-5, with D perhaps matching TRBD1 (6 bases). V lost 5 bases and J lost 0, with 8 bases in between. Looked up from germline, CDR1 is LNHDA and CDR2 is SQIVND (reference sequence). The CDR3 runs to 14 residues. Full variable domain (remainder filled in from reference TRBV19 and TRBJ1-5): DGGITQSPKYLFRKEGQNVTLSCEQNLNHDAMYWYRQDPGQGLRLIYYSQIVNDFQKGDIAEGYSVSREKKESFPLTVTSAQKNPTAFYLCASSWDNSNQPQHFGDGTRLSIL.

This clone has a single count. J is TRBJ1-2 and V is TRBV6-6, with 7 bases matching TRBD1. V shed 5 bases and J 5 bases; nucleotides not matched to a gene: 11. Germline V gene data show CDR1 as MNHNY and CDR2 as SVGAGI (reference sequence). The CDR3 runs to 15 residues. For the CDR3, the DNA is TGTGCCAGCAGTGAGGCCACAGGGGTAGGGTATGGCTACACCTTC. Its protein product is CASSEATGVGYGYTF.

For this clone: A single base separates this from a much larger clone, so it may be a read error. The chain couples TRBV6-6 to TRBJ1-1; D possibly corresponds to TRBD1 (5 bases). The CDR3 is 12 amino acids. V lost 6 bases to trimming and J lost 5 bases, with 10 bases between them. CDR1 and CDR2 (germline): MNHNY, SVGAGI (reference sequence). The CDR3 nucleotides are TGTGCCAGCAGGGGGGGGGATACTGAAGCTTTCTTT. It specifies CASRGGDTEAFF.

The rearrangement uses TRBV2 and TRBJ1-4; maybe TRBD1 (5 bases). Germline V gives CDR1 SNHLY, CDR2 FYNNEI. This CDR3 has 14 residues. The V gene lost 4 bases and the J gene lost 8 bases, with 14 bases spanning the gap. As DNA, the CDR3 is TGTGCCAGCAGTGTTCAGGGTGGGAAGGAAAAACTGTTTTTT. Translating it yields CASSVQGGKEKLFF.

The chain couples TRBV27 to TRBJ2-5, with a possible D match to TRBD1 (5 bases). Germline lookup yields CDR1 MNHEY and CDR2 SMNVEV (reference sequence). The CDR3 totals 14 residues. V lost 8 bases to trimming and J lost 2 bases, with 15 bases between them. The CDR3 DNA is TGTGCCAGCCGAGCAGGGTACCAACAAGAGACCCAGTACTTC. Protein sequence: CASRAGYQQETQYF.

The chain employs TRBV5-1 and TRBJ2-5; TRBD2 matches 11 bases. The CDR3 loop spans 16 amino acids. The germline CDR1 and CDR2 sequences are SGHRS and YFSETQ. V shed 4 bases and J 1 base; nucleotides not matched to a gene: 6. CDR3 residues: CASSRSSGGAQETQYF. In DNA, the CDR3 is TGCGCCAGCAGCAGGAGTAGCGGGGGGGCCCAAGAGACCCAGTACTTC.

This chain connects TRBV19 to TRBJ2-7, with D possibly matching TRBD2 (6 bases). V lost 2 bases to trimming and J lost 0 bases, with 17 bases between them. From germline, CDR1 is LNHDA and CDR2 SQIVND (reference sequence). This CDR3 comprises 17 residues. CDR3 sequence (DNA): TGTGCCAGTAGTATAATCCCAGCCACGGACTACTCCTACGAGCAGTACTTC. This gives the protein CASSIIPATDYSYEQYF.

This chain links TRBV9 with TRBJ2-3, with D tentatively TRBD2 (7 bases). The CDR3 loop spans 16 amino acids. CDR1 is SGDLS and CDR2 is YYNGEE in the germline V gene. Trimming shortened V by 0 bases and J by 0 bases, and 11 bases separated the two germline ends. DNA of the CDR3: TGTGCCAGCAGCGTAGGGGGGGGCCAAAGCACAGATACGCAGTATTTT. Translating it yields CASSVGGGQSTDTQYF.

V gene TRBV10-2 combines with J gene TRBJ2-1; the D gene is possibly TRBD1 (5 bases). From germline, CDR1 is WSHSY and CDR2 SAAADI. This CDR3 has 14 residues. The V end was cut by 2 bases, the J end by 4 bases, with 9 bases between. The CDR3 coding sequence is TGCGCCAGCAGTGAGCAGGGTGTTTACAATGAGCAGTTCTTC. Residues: CASSEQGVYNEQFF.

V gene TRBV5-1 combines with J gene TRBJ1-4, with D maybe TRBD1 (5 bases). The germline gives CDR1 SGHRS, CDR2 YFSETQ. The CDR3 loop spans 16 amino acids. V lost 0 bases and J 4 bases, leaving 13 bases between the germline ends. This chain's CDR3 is CASSLGDRPGNEKLFF. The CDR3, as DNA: TGCGCCAGCAGCTTGGGCGACAGACCCGGTAATGAAAAACTGTTTTTT.

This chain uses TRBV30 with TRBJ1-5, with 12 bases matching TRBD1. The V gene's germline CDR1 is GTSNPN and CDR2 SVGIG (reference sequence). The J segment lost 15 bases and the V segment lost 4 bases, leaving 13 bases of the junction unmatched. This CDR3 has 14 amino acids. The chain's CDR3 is CAWTPGTGGARVHF. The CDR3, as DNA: TGTGCCTGGACTCCCGGGACAGGGGGCGCGAGGGTGCATTTT. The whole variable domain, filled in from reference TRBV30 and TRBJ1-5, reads SQTIHQWPATLVQPVGSPLSLECTVEGTSNPNLYWYRQAAGRGLQLLFYSVGIGQISSEVPQNLSASRPQDRQFILSSKKLLLSDSGFYLCAWTPGTGGARVHFGDGTRLSIL.

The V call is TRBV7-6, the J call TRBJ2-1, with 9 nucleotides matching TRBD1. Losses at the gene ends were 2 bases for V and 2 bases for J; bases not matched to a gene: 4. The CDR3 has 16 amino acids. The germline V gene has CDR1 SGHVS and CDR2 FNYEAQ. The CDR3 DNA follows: TGTGCCAGCAGCTTAAGGGACAGGGTAACCTACAATGAGCAGTTCTTC. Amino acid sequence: CASSLRDRVTYNEQFF.

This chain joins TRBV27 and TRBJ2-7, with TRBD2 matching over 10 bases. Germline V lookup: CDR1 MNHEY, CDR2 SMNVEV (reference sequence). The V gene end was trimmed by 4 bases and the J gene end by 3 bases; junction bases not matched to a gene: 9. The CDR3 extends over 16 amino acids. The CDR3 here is CASSYGGLAASYEQYF. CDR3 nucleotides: TGTGCCAGCAGTTACGGAGGACTAGCGGCAAGCTACGAGCAGTACTTC.

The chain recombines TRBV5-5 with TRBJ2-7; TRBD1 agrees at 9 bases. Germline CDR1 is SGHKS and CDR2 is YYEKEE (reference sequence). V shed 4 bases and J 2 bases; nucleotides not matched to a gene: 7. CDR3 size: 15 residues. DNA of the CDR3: TGTGCCAGCAGCCTGTGGGACAGGGCGGCCTACGAGCAGTACTTC. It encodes CASSLWDRAAYEQYF.

The CDR3 DNA is TGTGCCAGCAGTACAGGGGGGATCGGCTACACCTTC. Protein sequence: CASSTGGIGYTF. The chain uses TRBV27 and TRBJ1-2; 8 bases fit TRBD1. Germline trimming cut 5 bases from V and 8 bases from J; bases unmatched to any gene: 4. CDR1 and CDR2 from the germline V gene are MNHEY and SMNVEV (reference sequence). The CDR3 spans 12 residues.

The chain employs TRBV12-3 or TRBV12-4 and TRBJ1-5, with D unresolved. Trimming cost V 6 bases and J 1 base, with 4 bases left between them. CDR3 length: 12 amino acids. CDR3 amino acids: CASRRSNQPQHF. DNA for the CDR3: TGTGCCAGCAGGAGGAGCAATCAGCCCCAGCATTTT.

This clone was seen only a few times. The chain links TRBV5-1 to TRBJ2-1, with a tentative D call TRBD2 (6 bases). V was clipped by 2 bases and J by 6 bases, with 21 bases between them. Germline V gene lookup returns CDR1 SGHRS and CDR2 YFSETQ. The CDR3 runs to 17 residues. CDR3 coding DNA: TGCGCCAGCAGCTTTGGGGGGTCGGCAGGATTAGGCAATGAGCAGTTCTTC. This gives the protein CASSFGGSAGLGNEQFF.

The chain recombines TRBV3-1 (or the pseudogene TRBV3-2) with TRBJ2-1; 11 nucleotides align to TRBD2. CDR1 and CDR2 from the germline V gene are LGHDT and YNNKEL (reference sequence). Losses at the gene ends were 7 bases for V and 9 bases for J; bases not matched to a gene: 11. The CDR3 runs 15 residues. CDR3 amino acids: CASNALAGGPSEQFF. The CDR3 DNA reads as TGTGCCAGCAACGCGTTAGCGGGGGGGCCGAGTGAGCAGTTCTTC.

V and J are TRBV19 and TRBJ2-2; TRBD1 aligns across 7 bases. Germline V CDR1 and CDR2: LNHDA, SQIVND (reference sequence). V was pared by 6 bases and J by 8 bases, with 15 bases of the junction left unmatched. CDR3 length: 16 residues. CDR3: CASRTTGVSVAGELFF. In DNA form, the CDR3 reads TGTGCCAGTAGGACAACAGGGGTCTCAGTAGCGGGGGAGCTGTTTTTT.

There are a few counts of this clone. The CDR3 nucleotides read TGTGCCAGTGGACAGGGTGACTATGGCTACACCTTC. Its translation is CASGQGDYGYTF. The chain joins TRBV2 to TRBJ1-2; 8 bases match TRBD1. V trimming: 9 bases; J trimming: 3 bases; junction bases outside the gene matches: 3. The CDR3 loop spans 12 amino acids. Per the germline V gene, CDR1 is SNHLY and CDR2 is FYNNEI.

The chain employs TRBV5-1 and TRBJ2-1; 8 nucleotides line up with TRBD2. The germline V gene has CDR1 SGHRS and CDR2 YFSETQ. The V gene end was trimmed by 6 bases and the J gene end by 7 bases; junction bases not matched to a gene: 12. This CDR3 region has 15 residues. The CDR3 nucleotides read TGCGCCAGCAAAACCTTGCCCGGGGGGGGGAATGAGCAGTTCTTC. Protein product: CASKTLPGGGNEQFF.

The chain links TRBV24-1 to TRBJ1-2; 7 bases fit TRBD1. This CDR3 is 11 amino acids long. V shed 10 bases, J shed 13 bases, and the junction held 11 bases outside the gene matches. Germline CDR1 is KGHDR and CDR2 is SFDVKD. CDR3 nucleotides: TGTGCCACAGCCCGACAGGGAAATTTCACCTTC. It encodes CATARQGNFTF.

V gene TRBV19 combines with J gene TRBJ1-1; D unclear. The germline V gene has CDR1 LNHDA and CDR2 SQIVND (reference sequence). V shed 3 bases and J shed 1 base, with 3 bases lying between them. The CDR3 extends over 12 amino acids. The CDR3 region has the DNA TGTGCCAGTAGTATCAAGAACACTGAAGCTTTCTTT. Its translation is CASSIKNTEAFF.

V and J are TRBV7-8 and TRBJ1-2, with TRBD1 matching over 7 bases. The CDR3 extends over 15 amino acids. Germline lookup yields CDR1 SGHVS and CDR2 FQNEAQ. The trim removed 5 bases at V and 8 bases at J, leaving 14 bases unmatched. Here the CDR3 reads CASSPPGQHLYGYTF. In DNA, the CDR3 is TGTGCCAGCAGCCCCCCGGGACAGCATCTCTACGGCTACACCTTC.

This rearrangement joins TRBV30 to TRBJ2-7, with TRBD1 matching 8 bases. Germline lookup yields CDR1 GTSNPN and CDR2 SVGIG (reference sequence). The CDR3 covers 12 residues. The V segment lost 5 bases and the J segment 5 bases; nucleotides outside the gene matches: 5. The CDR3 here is CAWAQDRDEQYF. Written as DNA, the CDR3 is TGTGCCTGGGCCCAGGACAGGGACGAGCAGTACTTC.

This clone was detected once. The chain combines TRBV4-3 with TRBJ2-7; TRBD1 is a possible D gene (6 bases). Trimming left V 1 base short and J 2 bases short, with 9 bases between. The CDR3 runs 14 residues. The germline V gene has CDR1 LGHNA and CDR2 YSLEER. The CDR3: CASSQVGAAYEQYF. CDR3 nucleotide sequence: TGCGCCAGCAGCCAAGTGGGGGCTGCCTACGAGCAGTACTTC.